Shown below are 4 T cell receptor beta chains from a single sample sequenced in a study of blood T cells in healthy people across ages. It was with a sample-barcoded 5' primer and a J-beta primer mix that a second PCR of roughly 7 to 11 cycles was run. TCRdb redid the calling of the 5' RACE reads with MiXCR, one entry per CDR3 protein. The table includes 2 million or so distinct CDR3 sequences, roughly 50% detected once. Sequenced input: blood. Source of these receptors: a woman in her forties in good health.

This chain links TRBV10-3 with TRBJ2-7; D possibly uses TRBD1 or TRBD2 (5 bases each). This CDR3 region has 13 residues. Germline assignment: CDR1 ENHRY and CDR2 SYGVKD. V lost 10 bases and J 4 bases, leaving 17 bases between the germline ends. The CDR3 DNA reads TGTGCCACGACCCGGGACCTAAATTACGAGCAGTACTTC. Translating it yields CATTRDLNYEQYF.

The chain has TRBV20-1 and TRBJ2-5, with D possibly TRBD1 on 5 matching bases. The CDR3 has 12 residues. With 4 bases removed from V and 2 bases from J, the gap between germline ends came to 8 bases. Germline values: CDR1 DFQATT, CDR2 SNEGSKA (reference sequence). CDR3 bases: TGCAGTGCTATCTCAGGGCAAGAGACCCAGTACTTC. This gives the protein CSAISGQETQYF.

This clonotype was observed a handful of times. This rearrangement joins TRBV7-9 to TRBJ2-7; TRBD2 aligns across 15 bases. The V gene end was trimmed by 5 bases and the J gene end by 3 bases; junction bases not matched to a gene: 11. The CDR3 is 18 residues long. Germline CDR1 is SEHNR and CDR2 is FQNEAQ (reference sequence). The CDR3 protein is CASSPGTSGGFGFYEQYF. For the CDR3, the DNA is TGTGCCAGCAGCCCCGGGACTAGCGGGGGGTTCGGATTCTACGAGCAGTACTTC.

This clonotype was seen a handful of times. This CDR3 reads CATGYSGSSSDTQYF. CDR3 bases: TGCGCCACCGGATATAGCGGCTCGTCTTCAGATACGCAGTATTTT. This chain uses TRBV5-1 with TRBJ2-3; possibly TRBD2 for D (6 bases). Germline loops: CDR1 SGHRS, CDR2 YFSETQ. The CDR3 sequence is 15 residues long. The V end lost 9 bases, the J end lost 4 bases, and 21 bases lay between the germline ends.